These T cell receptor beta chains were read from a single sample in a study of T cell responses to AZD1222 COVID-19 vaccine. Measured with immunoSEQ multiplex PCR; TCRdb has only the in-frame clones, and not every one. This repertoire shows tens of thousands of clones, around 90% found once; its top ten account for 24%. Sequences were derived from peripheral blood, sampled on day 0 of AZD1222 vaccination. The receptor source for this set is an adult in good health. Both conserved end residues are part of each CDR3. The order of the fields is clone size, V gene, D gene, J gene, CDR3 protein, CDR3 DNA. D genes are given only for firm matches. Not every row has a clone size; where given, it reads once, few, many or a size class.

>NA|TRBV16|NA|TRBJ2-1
CASSQSTRGEQFF
TGTGCCAGCAGCCAGTCTACCCGGGGTGAGCAGTTCTTC
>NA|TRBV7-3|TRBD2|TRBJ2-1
CASSLRREFREQFF
TGTGCCAGCAGCTTAAGGCGGGAGTTTAGGGAGCAGTTCTTC
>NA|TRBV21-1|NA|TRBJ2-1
CASSKEQEPRSSSYNEQFF
TGTGCCAGCAGCAAAGAGCAAGAGCCCAGGTCGAGCTCCTACAATGAGCAGTTCTTC
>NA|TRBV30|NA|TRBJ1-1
CAWTKNTEAFF
TGTGCCTGGACGAAGAACACTGAAGCTTTCTTT
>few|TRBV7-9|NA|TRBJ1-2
CASSNVGRDYGYTF
TGTGCCAGCAGCAACGTAGGCAGAGACTATGGCTACACCTTC
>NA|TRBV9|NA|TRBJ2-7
CASSVAQARSYEQYF
TGTGCCAGCAGCGTAGCTCAAGCGCGCTCCTACGAGCAGTACTTC
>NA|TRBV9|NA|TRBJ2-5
CASSGGTQETQYF
TGTGCCAGCAGCGGGGGAACGCAAGAGACCCAGTACTTC
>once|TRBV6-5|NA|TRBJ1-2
CASGGGFGYTF
TGTGCCAGCGGCGGAGGGTTTGGCTACACCTTC
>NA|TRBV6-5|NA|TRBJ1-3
CASIPPFYSGNTIYF
TGTGCCAGCATCCCCCCATTTTACTCTGGAAACACCATATATTTT
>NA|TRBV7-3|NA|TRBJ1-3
CASSRRAGDTIYF
TGTGCCAGCAGCCGCAGGGCGGGGGACACCATATATTTT
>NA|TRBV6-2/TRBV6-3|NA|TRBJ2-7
CASSRTESYEQYF
TGTGCCAGCAGTCGGACAGAATCCTACGAGCAGTACTTC
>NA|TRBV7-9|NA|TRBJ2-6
CASSLGGSGANVLTF
TGTGCCAGCAGCTTAGGGGGCTCTGGGGCCAACGTCCTGACTTTC
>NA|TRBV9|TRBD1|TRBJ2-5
CASSAHLIGTDLQETQYF
TGTGCCAGCAGCGCCCATCTAATTGGGACAGACCTCCAAGAGACCCAGTACTTC
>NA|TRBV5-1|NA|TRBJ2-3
CASSQTGTSTDTQYF
TGCGCCAGCAGCCAGACAGGGACTAGCACAGATACGCAGTATTTT
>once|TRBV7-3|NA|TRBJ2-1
CASSPGSGRGSEQFF
TGTGCCAGCAGCCCCGGATCGGGCAGGGGCTCCGAGCAGTTCTTC
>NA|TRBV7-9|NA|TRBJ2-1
CASSPPLRLGYNEQFF
TGTGCCAGCAGCCCCCCGTTAAGGTTAGGCTACAATGAGCAGTTCTTC
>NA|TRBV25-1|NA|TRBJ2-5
CASSEYRGQETQYF
TGTGCCAGCAGTGAATATAGGGGGCAAGAGACCCAGTACTTC
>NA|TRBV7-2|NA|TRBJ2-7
CASSLEGSNIRREQYF
TGTGCCAGCAGCTTAGAGGGTAGCAACATACGGAGGGAGCAGTACTTC
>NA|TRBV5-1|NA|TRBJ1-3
CASSEGLGGNTIYF
TGCGCCAGCAGCGAAGGTCTCGGTGGAAACACCATATATTTT
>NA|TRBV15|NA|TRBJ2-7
CATSRDGVGLDEQYF
TGTGCCACCAGCAGAGATGGAGTAGGGTTGGACGAGCAGTACTTC
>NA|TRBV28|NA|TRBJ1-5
CASYSNQPQHF
TGTGCCAGCTATAGCAATCAGCCCCAGCATTTT
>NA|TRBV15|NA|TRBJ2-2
CATSSKGVDPGELFF
TGTGCCACCAGCAGCAAAGGGGTAGACCCCGGGGAGCTGTTTTTT
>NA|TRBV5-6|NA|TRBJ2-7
CASSLQGYEQYF
TGTGCCAGCAGCTTACAGGGCTACGAGCAGTACTTC
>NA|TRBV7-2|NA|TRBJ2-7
CASSSDMFDSYEQYF
TGTGCCAGCAGCTCCGACATGTTCGATTCCTACGAGCAGTACTTC
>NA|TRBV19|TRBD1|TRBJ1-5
CASRDRDQPQHF
TGTGCCAGCCGGGACAGGGATCAGCCCCAGCATTTT
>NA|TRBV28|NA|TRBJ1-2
CASASLYRDGYTF
TGTGCCAGCGCCTCCCTCTACAGGGACGGCTACACCTTC
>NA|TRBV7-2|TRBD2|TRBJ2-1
CASSSGLAGYNEQFF
TGTGCCAGCAGCTCGGGACTAGCGGGTTACAATGAGCAGTTCTTC
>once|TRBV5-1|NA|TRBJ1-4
CASSLAGGKTNEKLFF
TGCGCCAGCAGCTTGGCCGGCGGGAAGACTAATGAAAAACTGTTTTTT
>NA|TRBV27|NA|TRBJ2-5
CASSFSADYQETQYF
TGTGCCAGCAGTTTTTCGGCAGACTACCAAGAGACCCAGTACTTC
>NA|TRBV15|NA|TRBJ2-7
CATSRGAYYEQYF
TGTGCCACCAGCAGAGGGGCCTACTACGAGCAGTACTTC
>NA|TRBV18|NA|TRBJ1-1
CASSPGVTTEAFF
TGTGCCAGCTCACCAGGAGTTACCACTGAAGCTTTCTTT
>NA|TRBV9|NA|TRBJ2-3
CASSVGIATYGTDTQYF
TGTGCCAGCAGCGTAGGGATAGCGACTTATGGCACAGATACGCAGTATTTT
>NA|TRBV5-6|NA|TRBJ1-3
CASSLAGRTISGNTIYF
TGTGCCAGCAGCTTGGCTGGACGGACGATCTCTGGAAACACCATATATTTT
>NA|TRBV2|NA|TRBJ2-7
CASSSDSYEQYF
TGTGCCAGCAGTTCCGACAGCTACGAGCAGTACTTC
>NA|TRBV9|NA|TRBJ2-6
CASSPQVTYSGANVLTF
TGTGCCAGCAGCCCACAGGTGACCTACTCTGGGGCCAACGTCCTGACTTTC
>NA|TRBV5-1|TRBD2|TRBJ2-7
CASSPGSSGRGHEQYF
TGCGCCAGCAGCCCTGGTTCTAGCGGGAGGGGCCACGAGCAGTACTTC
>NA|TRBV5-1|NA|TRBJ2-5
CASSLGRRGETQYF
TGCGCCAGCAGCTTGGGGAGGAGGGGGGAGACCCAGTACTTC
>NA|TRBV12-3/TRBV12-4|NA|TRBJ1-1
CASSWTSGEAFF
TGTGCCAGCAGTTGGACAAGCGGAGAAGCTTTCTTT
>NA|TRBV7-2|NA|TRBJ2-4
CASTTPPKNIQYF
TGTGCCAGCACCACGCCCCCCAAAAACATTCAGTACTTC
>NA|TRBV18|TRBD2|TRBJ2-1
CASSPREGIYNEQFF
TGTGCCAGCTCACCGCGGGAGGGAATCTACAATGAGCAGTTCTTC
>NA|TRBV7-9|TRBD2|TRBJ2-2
CASSRVAGVTGELFF
TGTGCCAGCAGCCGAGTGGCGGGAGTGACCGGGGAGCTGTTTTTT
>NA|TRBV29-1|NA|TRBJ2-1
CSVERGQISYNEQFF
TGCAGCGTTGAACGAGGACAGATCTCCTACAATGAGCAGTTCTTC
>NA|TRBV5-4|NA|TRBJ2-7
CASSLSAGKRSEQYF
TGTGCCAGCAGCTTGAGCGCGGGAAAGCGAAGCGAGCAGTACTTC
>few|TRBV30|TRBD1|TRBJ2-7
CAWRGQVYEQYF
TGTGCCTGGAGGGGACAGGTCTACGAGCAGTACTTC
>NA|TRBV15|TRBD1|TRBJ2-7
CATSRPGQVSYEQYF
TGTGCCACCAGCAGACCGGGACAGGTCTCCTACGAGCAGTACTTC
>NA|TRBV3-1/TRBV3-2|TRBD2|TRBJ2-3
CASSPSGSEVDTQYF
TGTGCCAGCAGTCCGAGCGGGAGTGAGGTGGATACGCAGTATTTT
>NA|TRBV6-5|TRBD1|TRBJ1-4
CASSRTGGAKKLFF
TGTGCCAGCAGCCGAACAGGGGGCGCGAAAAAACTGTTTTTT
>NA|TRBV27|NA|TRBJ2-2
CASSLRTSPNGELFF
TGTGCCAGCAGTTTACGTACTTCTCCGAACGGGGAGCTGTTTTTT
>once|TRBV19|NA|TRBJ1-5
CASSISGGYDQPQHF
TGTGCCAGTAGTATATCAGGAGGCTACGATCAGCCCCAGCATTTT
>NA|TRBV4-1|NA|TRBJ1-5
CASSPNSNQPQHF
TGCGCCAGCAGCCCCAATAGCAATCAGCCCCAGCATTTT
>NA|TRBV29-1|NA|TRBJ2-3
CSVPGQGGPGTDTQYF
TGCAGCGTTCCCGGCCAGGGCGGGCCCGGCACAGATACGCAGTATTTT